Following are 11 T cell receptor beta chains from one sample sequenced in a study of fetal regulatory T cell absence and autoimmunity. Here immunoSEQ multiplex PCR was the method, and the copy in TCRdb shows in-frame clones only, minus some. The sample holds some 50,000 clones, approximately 83% seen once. The sequenced sample was cord blood. These receptors were taken from a newborn boy with IPEX syndrome.

The chain carries TRBV7-9 and TRBJ1-5; D remains ambiguous. This CDR3 contains 13 residues. The V end was cut by 2 bases, the J end by 4 bases, with 6 bases between. Germline V CDR1 and CDR2: SEHNR, FQNEAQ (reference sequence). The CDR3 region is CASSLSGNQPQHF. The DNA for the CDR3 is TGTGCCAGCAGCTTAAGCGGGAATCAGCCCCAGCATTTT.

The chain carries TRBV5-6 and TRBJ2-1; D assignment may be TRBD1 or TRBD2 (6 bases each). CDR1 and CDR2 (germline): SGHDT, YYEEEE. Trimming removed 4 bases at V and 0 bases at J, with 8 bases between. This CDR3 has 14 amino acids. The CDR3 loop reads CASSPGASYNEQFF. The DNA for the CDR3 is TGTGCCAGCAGCCCGGGGGCCTCCTACAATGAGCAGTTCTTC.

This chain connects TRBV9 to TRBJ1-1, with 8 bases fitting TRBD1. The length of the CDR3 is 14 residues. The germline V gene encodes CDR1 SGDLS and CDR2 YYNGEE. V lost 4 bases, J lost 6 bases, and 8 bases stayed unmatched. CDR3 bases: TGTGCCAGCAGCTCAACCGGACAGGGCGCTGAAGCTTTCTTT. Translation gives CASSSTGQGAEAFF.

V is TRBV7-6 and J is TRBJ2-1; D gene uncertain. Trimming took off 1 base at V and 1 base at J, with 14 bases between the two ends. Germline lookup yields CDR1 SGHVS and CDR2 FNYEAQ. The CDR3 sequence is 17 residues long. The CDR3 protein is CASSLDESESSYNEQFF. In DNA form, the CDR3 reads TGTGCCAGCAGCTTAGACGAATCGGAAAGTTCCTACAATGAGCAGTTCTTC.

This clone was recorded a few times. This rearrangement joins TRBV6-5 to TRBJ1-2; possible D gene TRBD1, 6 bases. Germline CDR1 and CDR2: MNHEY and SVGAGI. V lost 5 bases and J lost 8, with 12 bases in between. The CDR3 is made up of 12 amino acids. In DNA form, the CDR3 reads TGTGCCAGCAGTCACAGGGTGTCCGGCTACACCTTC. Translated: CASSHRVSGYTF.

The chain links TRBV19 to TRBJ2-7, with D unclear. This CDR3 comprises 13 residues. Germline-derived CDR1 and CDR2 are LNHDA and SQIVND (reference sequence). Trimming pared 1 base from V and 3 bases from J, leaving 7 bases between. CDR3 coding DNA: TGTGCCAGTAGTATAGGGGTCATCTACGAGCAGTACTTC. Protein: CASSIGVIYEQYF.

This clone was seen only a few times. V is TRBV20-1 and J is TRBJ1-2; D perhaps matches TRBD1 (5 bases). This CDR3 is built from 11 residues. V lost 6 bases and J 4 bases, leaving 9 bases between the germline ends. Germline CDR1 DFQATT, CDR2 SNEGSKA (reference sequence). The CDR3 sequence: CSAREPYGYTF. The CDR3 DNA reads TGCAGTGCCAGGGAGCCCTATGGCTACACCTTC.

Written as DNA, the CDR3 is TGTGCCAGCTCACCCCTAGGAGGGATCGCTGAAGCTTTCTTT. Encoded protein: CASSPLGGIAEAFF. The chain links TRBV18 to TRBJ1-1; D gene unclear. This CDR3 contains 14 residues. With 3 bases removed from V and 6 bases from J, the gap between germline ends came to 14 bases. CDR1 and CDR2 (germline): KGHSH, LQKENI.

The chain recombines TRBV7-8 with TRBJ2-1; 10 nucleotides agree with TRBD2. In germline, CDR1 is SGHVS, CDR2 FQNEAQ. J was trimmed by 5 bases and V by 6 bases; bases with no gene match: 7. This CDR3 is 15 amino acids long. Here the CDR3 DNA reads TGTGCCAGCAGATTTAGCGGGGGGCCGGACAATGAGCAGTTCTTC. Residues: CASRFSGGPDNEQFF.

This sequence joins TRBV11-2 and TRBJ2-3, with 8 bases lining up with TRBD2. The germline V gene has CDR1 SGHAT and CDR2 FQNNGV. The CDR3 consists of 15 residues. V trimming: 6 bases; J trimming: 0 bases; junction bases outside the gene matches: 5. The CDR3 nucleotides are TGTGCCAGCAGTCCTAGCGGGTCTAGCACAGATACGCAGTATTTT. This gives the protein CASSPSGSSTDTQYF.

The chain couples TRBV12-5 to TRBJ1-5; 7 bases map to TRBD1. This CDR3 is built from 19 residues. The V gene's germline CDR1 is LGHNT and CDR2 FRNRAP. V dropped 0 bases and J dropped 9; count of bases not matched to a gene: 20. Here the CDR3 DNA reads TGTGCTAGTGGTTTGGTCTTTCTCGGCGCGGGACAGCGGGGCACGCCCCAGCATTTT. Translated, it gives CASGLVFLGAGQRGTPQHF.